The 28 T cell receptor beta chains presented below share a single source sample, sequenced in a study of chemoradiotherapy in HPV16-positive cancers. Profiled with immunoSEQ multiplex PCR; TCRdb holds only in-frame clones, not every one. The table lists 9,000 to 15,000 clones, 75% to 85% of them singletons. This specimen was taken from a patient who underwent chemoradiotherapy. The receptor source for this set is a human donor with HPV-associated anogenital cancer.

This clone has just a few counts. The CDR3 region is CASSSGQDVGELFF. CDR3 sequence (DNA): TGTGCCAGCAGCAGCGGACAGGATGTCGGGGAGCTGTTTTTT. This rearrangement joins TRBV5-4 to TRBJ2-2; 7 bases are shared with TRBD1. V shed 4 bases and J 7 bases; nucleotides not matched to a gene: 7. The CDR3 is 14 amino acids. Germline CDR1 SGHNT, CDR2 YYREEE (reference sequence).

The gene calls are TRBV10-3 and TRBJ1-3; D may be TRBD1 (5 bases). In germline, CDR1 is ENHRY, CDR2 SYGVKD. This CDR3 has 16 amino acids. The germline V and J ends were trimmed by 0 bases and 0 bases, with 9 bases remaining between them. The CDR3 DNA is TGTGCCATCAGTGAGTCCGGACAAGACTCTGGAAACACCATATATTTT. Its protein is CAISESGQDSGNTIYF.

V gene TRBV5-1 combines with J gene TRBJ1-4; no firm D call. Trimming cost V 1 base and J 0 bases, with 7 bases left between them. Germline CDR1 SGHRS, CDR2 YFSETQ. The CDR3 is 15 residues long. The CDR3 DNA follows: TGCGCCAGCAGCTTGTCGGGATCAACTAATGAAAAACTGTTTTTT. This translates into CASSLSGSTNEKLFF.

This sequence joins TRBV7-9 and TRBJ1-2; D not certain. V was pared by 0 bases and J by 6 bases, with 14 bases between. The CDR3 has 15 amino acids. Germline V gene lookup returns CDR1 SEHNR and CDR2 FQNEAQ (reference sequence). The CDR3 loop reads CASSLASLGKDGYTF. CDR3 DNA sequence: TGTGCCAGCAGCTTAGCGTCCCTAGGGAAGGATGGCTACACCTTC.

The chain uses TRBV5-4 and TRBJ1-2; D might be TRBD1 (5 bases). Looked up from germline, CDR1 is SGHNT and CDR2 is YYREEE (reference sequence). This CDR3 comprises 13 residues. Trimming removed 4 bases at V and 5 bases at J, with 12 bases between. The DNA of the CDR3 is TGTGCCAGCAGCATATCCCAGGGTTATGGCTACACCTTC. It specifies CASSISQGYGYTF.

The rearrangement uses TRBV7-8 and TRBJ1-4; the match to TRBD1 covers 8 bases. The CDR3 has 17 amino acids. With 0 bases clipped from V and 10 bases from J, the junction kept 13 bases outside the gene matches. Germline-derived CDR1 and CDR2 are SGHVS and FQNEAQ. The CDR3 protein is CASSLATGQGALGKLFF. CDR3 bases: TGTGCCAGCAGCTTAGCGACTGGGCAGGGGGCCTTGGGAAAACTGTTTTTT.

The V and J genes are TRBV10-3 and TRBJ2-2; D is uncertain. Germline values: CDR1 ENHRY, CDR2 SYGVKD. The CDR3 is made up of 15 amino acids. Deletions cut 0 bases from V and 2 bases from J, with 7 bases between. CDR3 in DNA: TGTGCCATCAGTGAGTCGGGCAGAAACACCGGGGAGCTGTTTTTT. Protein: CAISESGRNTGELFF.

CDR3 DNA sequence: TGCGCCAGCAGCCCAGCGGGGAGGGCAGGGACCGGGGAGCTGTTTTTT. It yields the protein CASSPAGRAGTGELFF. This chain connects TRBV5-1 to TRBJ2-2; 7 positions agree with TRBD2. Germline V gives CDR1 SGHRS, CDR2 YFSETQ. The CDR3 is made up of 16 amino acids. With 4 bases clipped from V and 5 bases from J, the junction kept 11 bases outside the gene matches.

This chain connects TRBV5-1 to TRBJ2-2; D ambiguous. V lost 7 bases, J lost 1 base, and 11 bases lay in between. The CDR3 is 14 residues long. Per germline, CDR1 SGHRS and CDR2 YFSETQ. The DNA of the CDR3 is TGCGCCAGCCGTACCCTCGTGAACACCGGGGAGCTGTTTTTT. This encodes CASRTLVNTGELFF.

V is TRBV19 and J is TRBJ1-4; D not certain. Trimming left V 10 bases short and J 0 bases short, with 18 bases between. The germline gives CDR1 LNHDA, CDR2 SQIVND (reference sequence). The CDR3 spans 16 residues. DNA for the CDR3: TGTGCCACCTGTGCCCGGGGAGTGACAACTAATGAAAAACTGTTTTTT. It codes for CATCARGVTTNEKLFF.

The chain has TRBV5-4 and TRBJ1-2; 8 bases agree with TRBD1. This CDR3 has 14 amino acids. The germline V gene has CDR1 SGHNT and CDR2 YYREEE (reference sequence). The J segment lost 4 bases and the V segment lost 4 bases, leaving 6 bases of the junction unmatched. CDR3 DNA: TGTGCCAGCAGCCCTGAGGGACAGGTCTATGGCTACACCTTC. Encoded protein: CASSPEGQVYGYTF. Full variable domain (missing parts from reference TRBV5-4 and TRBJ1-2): ETGVTQSPTHLIKTRGQQVTLRCSSQSGHNTVSWYQQALGQGPQFIFQYYREEENGRGNFPPRFSGLQFPNYSSELNVNALELDDSALYLCASSPEGQVYGYTFGSGTRLTVV.

The CDR3 DNA reads as TGTGCCAGCTCACGAGGGGCAGAGGGTGAAAAACTGTTTTTT. Amino acids: CASSRGAEGEKLFF. This chain joins TRBV18 and TRBJ1-4; D is perhaps TRBD1 (5 bases). The CDR3 is made up of 14 amino acids. The V gene lost 4 bases and the J gene lost 7 bases, with 13 bases spanning the gap. The germline CDR1 and CDR2 sequences are KGHSH and LQKENI.

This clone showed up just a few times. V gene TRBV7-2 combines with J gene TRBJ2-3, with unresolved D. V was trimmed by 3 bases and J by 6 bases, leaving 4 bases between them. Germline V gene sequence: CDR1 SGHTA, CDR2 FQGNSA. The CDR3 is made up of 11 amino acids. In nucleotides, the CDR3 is TGTGCCAGCAGCTTGTTCGATACGCAGTATTTT. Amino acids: CASSLFDTQYF.

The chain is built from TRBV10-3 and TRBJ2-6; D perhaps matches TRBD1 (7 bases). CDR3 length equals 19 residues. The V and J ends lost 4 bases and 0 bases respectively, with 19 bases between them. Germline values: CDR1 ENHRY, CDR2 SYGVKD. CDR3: CAISGLPGGPSSGANVLTF. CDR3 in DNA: TGTGCCATCAGTGGCTTGCCAGGGGGGCCCAGCTCTGGGGCCAACGTCCTGACTTTC.

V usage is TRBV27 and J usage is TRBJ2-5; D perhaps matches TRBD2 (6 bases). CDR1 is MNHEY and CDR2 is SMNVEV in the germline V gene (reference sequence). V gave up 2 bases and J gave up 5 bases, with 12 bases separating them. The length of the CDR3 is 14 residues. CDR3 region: CASSLGGVWETQYF. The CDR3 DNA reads TGTGCCAGCAGTTTAGGAGGGGTGTGGGAGACCCAGTACTTC.

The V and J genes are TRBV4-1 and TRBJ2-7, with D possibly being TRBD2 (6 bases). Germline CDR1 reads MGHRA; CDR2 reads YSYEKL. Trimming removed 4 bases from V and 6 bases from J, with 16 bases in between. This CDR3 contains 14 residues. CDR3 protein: CASSRGTRGPEQYF. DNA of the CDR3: TGCGCCAGCAGCCGGGGGACTCGAGGCCCCGAGCAGTACTTC.

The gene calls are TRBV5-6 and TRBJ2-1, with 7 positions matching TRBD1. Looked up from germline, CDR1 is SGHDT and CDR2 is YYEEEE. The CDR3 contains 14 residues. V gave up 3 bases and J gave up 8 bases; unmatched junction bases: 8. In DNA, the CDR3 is TGTGCCAGCAGCTCAGGCGGCCAGGGGGATGAGCAGTTCTTC. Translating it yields CASSSGGQGDEQFF. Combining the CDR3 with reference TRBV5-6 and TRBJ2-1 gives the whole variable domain DAGVTQSPTHLIKTRGQQVTLRCSPKSGHDTVSWYQQALGQGPQFIFQYYEEEERQRGNFPDRFSGHQFPNYSSELNVNALLLGDSALYLCASSSGGQGDEQFFGPGTRLTVL.

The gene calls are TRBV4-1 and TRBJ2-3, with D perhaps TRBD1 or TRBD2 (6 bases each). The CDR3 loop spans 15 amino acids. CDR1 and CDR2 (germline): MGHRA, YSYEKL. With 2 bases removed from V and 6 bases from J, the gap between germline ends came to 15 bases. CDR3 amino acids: CASSQLGGRLDTQYF. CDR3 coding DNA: TGCGCCAGCAGCCAATTGGGGGGCCGGTTGGATACGCAGTATTTT.

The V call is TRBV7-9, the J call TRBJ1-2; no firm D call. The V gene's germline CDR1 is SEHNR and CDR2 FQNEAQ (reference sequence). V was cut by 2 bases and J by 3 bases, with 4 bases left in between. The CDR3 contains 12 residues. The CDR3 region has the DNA TGTGCCAGCAGCTTATTGGACTATGGCTACACCTTC. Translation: CASSLLDYGYTF.

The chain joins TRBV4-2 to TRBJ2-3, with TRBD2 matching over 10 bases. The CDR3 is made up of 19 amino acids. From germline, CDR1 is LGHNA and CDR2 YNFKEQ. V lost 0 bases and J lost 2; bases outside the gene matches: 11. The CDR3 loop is CASSQEVWLAGEITDTQYF. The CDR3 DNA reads TGTGCCAGCAGCCAAGAAGTGTGGCTAGCGGGGGAGATCACAGATACGCAGTATTTT.

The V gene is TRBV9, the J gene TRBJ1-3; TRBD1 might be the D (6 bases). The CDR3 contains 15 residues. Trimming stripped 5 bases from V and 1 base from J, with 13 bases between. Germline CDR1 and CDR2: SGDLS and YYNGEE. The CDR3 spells CASSGGRLSGNTIYF. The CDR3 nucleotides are TGTGCCAGCAGTGGGGGGCGGCTTTCTGGAAACACCATATATTTT.

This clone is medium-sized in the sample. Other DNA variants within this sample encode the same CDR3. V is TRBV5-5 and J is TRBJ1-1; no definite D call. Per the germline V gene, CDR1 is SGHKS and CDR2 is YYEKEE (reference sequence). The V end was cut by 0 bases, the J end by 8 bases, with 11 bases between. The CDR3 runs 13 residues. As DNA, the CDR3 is TGTGCCAGCAGCTTGGGATTGGAGGGAGAAGCTTTCTTT. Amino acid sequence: CASSLGLEGEAFF.

CDR3 nucleotide sequence: TGTGCCAGCTCACCACCGGGCGCTAACTATGGCTACACCTTC. Translating it yields CASSPPGANYGYTF. The J gene is TRBJ1-2, the V gene TRBV18, with no clear D. V was shortened by 0 bases and J by 0 bases, with 5 bases between the two germline ends. Germline-derived CDR1 and CDR2 are KGHSH and LQKENI. This CDR3 has 14 amino acids.

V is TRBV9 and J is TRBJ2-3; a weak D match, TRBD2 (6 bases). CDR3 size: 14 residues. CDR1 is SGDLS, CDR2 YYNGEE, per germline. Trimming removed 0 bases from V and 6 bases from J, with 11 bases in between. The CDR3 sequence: CASSVAGGSDTQYF. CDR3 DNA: TGTGCCAGCAGCGTAGCTGGGGGGTCGGATACGCAGTATTTT.

Here the CDR3 DNA reads TGTGCCAGCAGCTCCGGGACACAGTTTAGGGAAGCTTTCTTT. Amino acids: CASSSGTQFREAFF. The chain carries TRBV6-6 and TRBJ1-1; perhaps TRBD1 as D (6 bases). Germline V gene lookup returns CDR1 MNHNY and CDR2 SVGAGI (reference sequence). The CDR3 is 14 residues long. Trimming took off 6 bases at V and 8 bases at J, with 19 bases between the two ends.

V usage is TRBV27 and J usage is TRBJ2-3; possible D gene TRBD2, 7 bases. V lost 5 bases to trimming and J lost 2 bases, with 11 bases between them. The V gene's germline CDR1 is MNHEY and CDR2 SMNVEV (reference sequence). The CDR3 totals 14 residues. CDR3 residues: CASSLGGPTDTQYF. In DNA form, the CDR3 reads TGTGCCAGCAGTCTCGGGGGGCCCACAGATACGCAGTATTTT.

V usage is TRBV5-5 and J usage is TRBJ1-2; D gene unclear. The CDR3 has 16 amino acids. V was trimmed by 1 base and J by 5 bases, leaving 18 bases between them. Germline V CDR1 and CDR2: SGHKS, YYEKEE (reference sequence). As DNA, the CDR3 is TGTGCCAGCAGCTTGAATATTAGAACTTACATTTATGGCTACACCTTC. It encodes CASSLNIRTYIYGYTF.

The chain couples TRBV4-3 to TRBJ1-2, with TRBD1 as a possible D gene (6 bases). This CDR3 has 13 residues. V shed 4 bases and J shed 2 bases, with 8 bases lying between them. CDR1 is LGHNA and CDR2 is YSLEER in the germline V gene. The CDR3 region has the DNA TGCGCCAGCAGCCTCGGACAGAACTATGGCTACACCTTC. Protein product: CASSLGQNYGYTF.